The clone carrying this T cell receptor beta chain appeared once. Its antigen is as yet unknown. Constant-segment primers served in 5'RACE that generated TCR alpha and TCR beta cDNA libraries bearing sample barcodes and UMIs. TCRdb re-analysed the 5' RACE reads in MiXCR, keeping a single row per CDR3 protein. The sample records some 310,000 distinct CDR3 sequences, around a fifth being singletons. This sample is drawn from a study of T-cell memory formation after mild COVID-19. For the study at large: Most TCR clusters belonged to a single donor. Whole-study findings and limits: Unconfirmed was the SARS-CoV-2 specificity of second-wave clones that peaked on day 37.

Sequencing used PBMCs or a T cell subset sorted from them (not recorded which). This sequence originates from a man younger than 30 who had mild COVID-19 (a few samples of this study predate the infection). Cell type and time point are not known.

The DNA for the CDR3 is TGTGCCAGCAGCCCGCGAACAGGGGGCCCGGAGCTGTTTTTT. It translates to CASSPRTGGPELFF. This chain links TRBV3-1 with TRBJ2-2; 9 positions agree with TRBD1. CDR3 length: 14 residues. Germline V gives CDR1 LGHDT, CDR2 YNNKEL (reference sequence). The junction had 7 bases not matched to a gene; V was cut back by 4 bases and J by 10 bases.